Included here is one T cell receptor (beta chain) sequence, with context. Its antigen is undetermined. The germline V gene encodes CDR1 MNHEY and CDR2 SMNVEV (reference sequence). The CDR3 totals 15 residues. V was clipped by 5 bases and J by 6 bases; unmatched bases: 9. This specimen comes from a study of cytomegalovirus exposure and HLA in healthy donors. Study conclusions and caveats: In a later analysis, the majority of CMV-associated beta chains seemingly showed HLA restriction. Trimming of TCR beta V- and J-genes showed a link, identified in a later analysis, to a missense DCLRE1C variant. Per a later analysis, HLA-associated TCR beta chains showed more clonal expansion than other, equally common TCR beta chains.

PCR employed 60 Vbeta and 13 Jbeta primers. The authors' processing: Later work found around 85 million unique TCR beta chains, with roughly 11 million shared. Using immunoSEQ multiplex PCR, the repertoire was profiled, and TCRdb retains in-frame clones only, with some absent. For V, J and clone size, that table is used; D and trimming come from the DNA. This sample yields about 300,000 clones, of which 86% are seen a single time; 3.5% to 4% belongs to the top ten. What was sequenced was PBMCs. This TCR came from a man between 35 and 55 years old in good health and CMV-seropositive. The genes are TRBV27 and TRBJ1-5, with 8 bases lining up with TRBD1. In DNA, the CDR3 is TGTGCCAGCAGTCCCACTGGACAGGGACCTCAGCCCCAGCATTTT. Its translation is CASSPTGQGPQPQHF.